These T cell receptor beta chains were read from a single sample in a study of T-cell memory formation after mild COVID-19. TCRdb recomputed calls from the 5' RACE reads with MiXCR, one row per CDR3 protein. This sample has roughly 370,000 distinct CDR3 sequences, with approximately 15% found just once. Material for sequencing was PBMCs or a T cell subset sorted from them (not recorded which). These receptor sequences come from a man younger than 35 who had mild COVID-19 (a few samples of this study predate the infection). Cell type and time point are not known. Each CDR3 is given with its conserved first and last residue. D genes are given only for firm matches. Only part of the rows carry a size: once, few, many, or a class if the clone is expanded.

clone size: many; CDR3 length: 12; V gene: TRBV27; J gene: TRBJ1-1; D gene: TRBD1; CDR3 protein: CASSSFRGGAFF; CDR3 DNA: TGTGCCAGCAGTAGCTTCAGGGGGGGCGCTTTCTTT
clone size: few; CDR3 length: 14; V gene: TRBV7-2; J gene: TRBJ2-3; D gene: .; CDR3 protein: CASSLAVASDTQYF; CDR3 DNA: TGTGCCAGCAGCTTAGCTGTAGCGTCAGATACGCAGTATTTT
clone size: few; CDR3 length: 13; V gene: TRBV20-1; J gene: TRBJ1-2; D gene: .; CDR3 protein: CSARRGQDDGYTF; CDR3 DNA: TGCAGTGCTAGAAGGGGCCAGGATGATGGCTACACCTTC
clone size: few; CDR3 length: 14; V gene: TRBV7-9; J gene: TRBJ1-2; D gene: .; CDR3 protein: CASSLGARGNGYTF; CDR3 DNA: TGTGCCAGCAGCTTGGGAGCCAGGGGTAATGGCTACACCTTC
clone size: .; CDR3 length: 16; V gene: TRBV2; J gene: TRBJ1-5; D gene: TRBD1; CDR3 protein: CASSTRQGAGNQPQHF; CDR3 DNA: TGTGCCAGCAGTACGCGACAGGGGGCCGGCAATCAGCCCCAGCATTTT
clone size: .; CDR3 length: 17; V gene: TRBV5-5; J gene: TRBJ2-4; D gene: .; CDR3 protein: CASSLGGGRAGKNIQYF; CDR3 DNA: TGTGCCAGCAGCTTGGGGGGGGGCAGGGCCGGCAAAAACATTCAGTACTTC
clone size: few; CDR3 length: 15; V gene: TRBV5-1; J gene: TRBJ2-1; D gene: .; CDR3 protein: CASSSPGLAYNEQFF; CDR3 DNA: TGCGCCAGCAGCTCGCCGGGTCTAGCGTACAATGAGCAGTTCTTC
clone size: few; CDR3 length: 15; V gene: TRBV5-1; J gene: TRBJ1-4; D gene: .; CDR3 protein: CASSRAGGDGEKLFF; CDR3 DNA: TGCGCCAGCAGCCGTGCGGGGGGCGACGGTGAAAAACTGTTTTTT
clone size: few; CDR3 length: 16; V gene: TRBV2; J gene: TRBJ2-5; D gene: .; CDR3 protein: CASSKVGGGAGETQYF; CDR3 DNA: TGTGCCAGCAGTAAAGTCGGAGGGGGGGCCGGGGAGACCCAGTACTTC
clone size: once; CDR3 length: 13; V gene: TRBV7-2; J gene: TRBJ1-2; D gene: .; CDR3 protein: CASSLQEGYGYTF; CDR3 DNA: TGTGCCAGCAGCTTACAAGAGGGCTATGGCTACACCTTC
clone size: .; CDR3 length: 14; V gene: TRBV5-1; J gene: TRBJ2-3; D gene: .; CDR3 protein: CASSPQAGADTQYF; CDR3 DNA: TGCGCCAGCAGCCCGCAAGCGGGTGCAGATACGCAGTATTTT
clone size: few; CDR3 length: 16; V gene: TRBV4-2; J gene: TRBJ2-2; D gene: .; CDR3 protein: CASSQVPEGDTGELFF; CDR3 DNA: TGTGCCAGCAGCCAAGTGCCGGAGGGTGACACCGGGGAGCTGTTTTTT
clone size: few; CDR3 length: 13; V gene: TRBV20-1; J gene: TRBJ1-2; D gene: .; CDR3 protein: CSAPRTRDYGYTF; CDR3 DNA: TGCAGTGCCCCCAGGACTCGAGACTATGGCTACACCTTC
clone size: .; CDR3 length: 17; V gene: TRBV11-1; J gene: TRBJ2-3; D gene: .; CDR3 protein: CASSDAFGRSYTDTQYF; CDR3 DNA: TGTGCCAGCAGCGACGCTTTCGGACGGAGTTACACAGATACGCAGTATTTT
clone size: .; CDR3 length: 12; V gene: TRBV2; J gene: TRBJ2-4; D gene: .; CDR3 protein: CASSDSGPLQYF; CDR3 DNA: TGTGCCAGCAGCGACAGTGGGCCCTTACAGTACTTC
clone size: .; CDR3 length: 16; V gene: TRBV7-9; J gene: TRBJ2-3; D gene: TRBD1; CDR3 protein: CASSRSKGQGSDTQYF; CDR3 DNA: TGTGCCAGCAGCCGGTCAAAGGGACAGGGGTCAGATACGCAGTATTTT
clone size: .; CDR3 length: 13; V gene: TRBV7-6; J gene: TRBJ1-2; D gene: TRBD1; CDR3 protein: CASSLDRQGVKTF; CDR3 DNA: TGTGCCAGCAGCTTAGACAGACAGGGAGTAAAGACCTTC
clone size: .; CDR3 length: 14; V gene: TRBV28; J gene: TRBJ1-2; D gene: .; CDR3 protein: CASRLGGEGRMDTF; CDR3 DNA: TGTGCCAGCAGATTAGGGGGTGAGGGGCGGATGGACACCTTC
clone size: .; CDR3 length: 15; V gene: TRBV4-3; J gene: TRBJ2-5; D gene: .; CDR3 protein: CASSQAIGRQETQYF; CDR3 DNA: TGCGCCAGCAGCCAAGCGATCGGTAGGCAAGAGACCCAGTACTTC
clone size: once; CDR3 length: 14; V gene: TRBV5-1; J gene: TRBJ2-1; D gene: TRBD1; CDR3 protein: CASSQDRGLNEQFF; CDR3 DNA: TGCGCCAGCAGCCAGGACAGGGGTTTGAATGAGCAGTTCTTC
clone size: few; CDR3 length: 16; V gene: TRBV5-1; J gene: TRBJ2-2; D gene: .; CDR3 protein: CASSLDGSTNTGELFF; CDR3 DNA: TGCGCCAGCAGCTTGGATGGCAGTACGAACACCGGGGAGCTGTTTTTT
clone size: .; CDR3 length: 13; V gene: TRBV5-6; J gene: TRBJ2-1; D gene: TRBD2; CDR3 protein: CAGASGGYNEQFF; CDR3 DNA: TGTGCCGGGGCTAGCGGGGGGTACAATGAGCAGTTCTTC
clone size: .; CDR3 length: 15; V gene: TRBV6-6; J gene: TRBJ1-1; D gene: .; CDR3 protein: CASSYSGQMNTEAFF; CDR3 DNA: TGTGCCAGCAGTTACTCGGGTCAGATGAACACTGAAGCTTTCTTT
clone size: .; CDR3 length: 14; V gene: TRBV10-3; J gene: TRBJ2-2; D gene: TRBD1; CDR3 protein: CAIKRDREIGELFF; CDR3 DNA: TGTGCCATCAAGCGGGACAGGGAAATCGGGGAGCTGTTTTTT
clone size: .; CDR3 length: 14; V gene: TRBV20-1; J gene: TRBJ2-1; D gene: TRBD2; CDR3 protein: CSASLADSYNEQFF; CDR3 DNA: TGCAGTGCTAGCCTAGCGGACTCGTACAATGAGCAGTTCTTC
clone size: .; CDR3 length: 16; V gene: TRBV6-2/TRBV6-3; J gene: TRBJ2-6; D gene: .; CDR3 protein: CATADRPTSGANVLTF; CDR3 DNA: TGTGCCACAGCAGATCGGCCGACCTCTGGGGCCAACGTCCTGACTTTC
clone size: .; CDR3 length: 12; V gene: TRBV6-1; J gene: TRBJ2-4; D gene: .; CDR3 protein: CASSELVIDQYF; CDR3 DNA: TGTGCCAGCAGTGAATTGGTCATAGATCAGTACTTC
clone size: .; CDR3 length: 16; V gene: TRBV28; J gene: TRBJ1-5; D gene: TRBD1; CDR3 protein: CASSPLGTGDAQPQHF; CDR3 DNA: TGTGCCAGCAGTCCACTAGGGACAGGGGACGCGCAGCCCCAGCATTTT
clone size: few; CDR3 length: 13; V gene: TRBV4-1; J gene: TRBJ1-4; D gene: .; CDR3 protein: CASSPNRREKLFF; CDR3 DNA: TGCGCCAGCAGCCCCAACAGGCGTGAAAAACTGTTTTTT
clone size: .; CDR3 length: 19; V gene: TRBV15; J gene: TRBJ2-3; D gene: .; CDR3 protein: CATSREFTGSPTITDTQYF; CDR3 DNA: TGTGCCACCAGCAGAGAGTTTACGGGCAGTCCGACGATCACAGATACGCAGTATTTT
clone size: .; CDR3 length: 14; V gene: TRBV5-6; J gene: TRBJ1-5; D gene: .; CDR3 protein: CASSLAGANQPQHF; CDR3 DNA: TGTGCCAGCAGCTTGGCAGGGGCCAATCAGCCCCAGCATTTT
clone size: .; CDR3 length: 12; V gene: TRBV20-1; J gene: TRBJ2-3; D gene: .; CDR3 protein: CSARNRADTQYF; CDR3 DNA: TGCAGTGCCAGGAATAGGGCAGATACGCAGTATTTT
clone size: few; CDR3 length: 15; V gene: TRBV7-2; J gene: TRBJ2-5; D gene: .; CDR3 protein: CASSLVWLAQETQYF; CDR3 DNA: TGTGCCAGCAGCTTAGTGTGGCTAGCCCAAGAGACCCAGTACTTC
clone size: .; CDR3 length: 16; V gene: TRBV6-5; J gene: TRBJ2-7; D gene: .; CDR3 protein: CASSYSIRTNSYEQYF; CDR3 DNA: TGTGCCAGCAGTTACTCGATTAGGACAAACTCCTACGAGCAGTACTTC
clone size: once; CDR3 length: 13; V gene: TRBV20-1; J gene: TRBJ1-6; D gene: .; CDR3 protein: CSASMQHNSPLHF; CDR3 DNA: TGCAGTGCCTCTATGCAACATAATTCACCCCTCCACTTT
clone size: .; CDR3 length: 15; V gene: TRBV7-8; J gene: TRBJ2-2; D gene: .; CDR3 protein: CASTSQGGNTGELFF; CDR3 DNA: TGTGCCAGCACCTCACAAGGGGGGAACACCGGGGAGCTGTTTTTT
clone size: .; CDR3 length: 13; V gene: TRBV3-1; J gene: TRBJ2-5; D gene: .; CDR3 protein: CASSQETSRTQYF; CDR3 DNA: TGTGCCAGCAGCCAGGAGACTAGTCGGACCCAGTACTTC
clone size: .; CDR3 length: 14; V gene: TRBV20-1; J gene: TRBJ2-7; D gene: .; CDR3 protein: CSAREGSTHYEQYF; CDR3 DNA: TGCAGTGCTAGAGAAGGGTCCACACACTACGAGCAGTACTTC
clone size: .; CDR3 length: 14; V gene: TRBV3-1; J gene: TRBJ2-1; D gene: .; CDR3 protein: CASSQDLIDNEQFF; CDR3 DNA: TGTGCCAGCAGCCAAGATCTAATTGACAATGAGCAGTTCTTC
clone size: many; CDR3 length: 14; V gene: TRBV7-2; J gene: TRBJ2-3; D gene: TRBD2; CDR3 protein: CASSLVGGGDTQYF; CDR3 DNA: TGTGCCAGCAGCTTAGTCGGCGGGGGGGATACGCAGTATTTT
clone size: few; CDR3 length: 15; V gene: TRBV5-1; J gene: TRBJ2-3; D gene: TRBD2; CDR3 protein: CASSFPGGEKDTQYF; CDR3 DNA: TGCGCCAGCAGCTTCCCGGGAGGGGAGAAAGATACGCAGTATTTT